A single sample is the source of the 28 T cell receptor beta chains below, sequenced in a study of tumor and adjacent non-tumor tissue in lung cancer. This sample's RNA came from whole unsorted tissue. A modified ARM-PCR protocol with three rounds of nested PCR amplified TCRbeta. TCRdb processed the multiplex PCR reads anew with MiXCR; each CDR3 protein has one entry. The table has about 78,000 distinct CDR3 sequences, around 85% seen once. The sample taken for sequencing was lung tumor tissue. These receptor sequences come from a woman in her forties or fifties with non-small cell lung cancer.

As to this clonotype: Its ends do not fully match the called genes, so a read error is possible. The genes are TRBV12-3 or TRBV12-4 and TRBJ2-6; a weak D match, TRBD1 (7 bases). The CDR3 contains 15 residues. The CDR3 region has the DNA TGTGTCATCAGGGGGGAACCCCCTGGGGCCAACATCCTGACTTTC. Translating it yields CVIRGEPPGANILTF.

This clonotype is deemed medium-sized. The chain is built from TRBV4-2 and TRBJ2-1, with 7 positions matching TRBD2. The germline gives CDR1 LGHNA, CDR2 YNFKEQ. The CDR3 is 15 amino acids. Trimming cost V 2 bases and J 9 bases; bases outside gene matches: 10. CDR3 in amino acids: CASSQSLAELVEQFF. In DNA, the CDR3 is TGTGCCAGCAGCCAATCCCTAGCGGAGTTGGTTGAGCAGTTCTTC.

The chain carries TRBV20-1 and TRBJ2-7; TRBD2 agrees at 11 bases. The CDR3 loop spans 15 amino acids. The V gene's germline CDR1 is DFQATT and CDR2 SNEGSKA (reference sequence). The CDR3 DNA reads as TGCCGTGATACCTCCGAGGGGACTAGCGGTTACGAGCAGTACTTC. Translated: CRDTSEGTSGYEQYF.

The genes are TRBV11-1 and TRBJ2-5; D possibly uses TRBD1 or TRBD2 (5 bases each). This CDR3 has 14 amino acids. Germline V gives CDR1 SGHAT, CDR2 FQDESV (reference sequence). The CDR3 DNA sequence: TGTGTCGGCAGCGCATCGATTTGGGGGGAGACCCAGTACTTC. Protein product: CVGSASIWGETQYF.

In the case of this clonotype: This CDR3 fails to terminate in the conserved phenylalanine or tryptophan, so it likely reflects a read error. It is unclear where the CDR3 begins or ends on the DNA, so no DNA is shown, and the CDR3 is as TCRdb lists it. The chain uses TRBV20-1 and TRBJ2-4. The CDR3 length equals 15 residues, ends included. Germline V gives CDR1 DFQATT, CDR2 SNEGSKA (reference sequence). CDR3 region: CSARDTRLAKNIQYL.

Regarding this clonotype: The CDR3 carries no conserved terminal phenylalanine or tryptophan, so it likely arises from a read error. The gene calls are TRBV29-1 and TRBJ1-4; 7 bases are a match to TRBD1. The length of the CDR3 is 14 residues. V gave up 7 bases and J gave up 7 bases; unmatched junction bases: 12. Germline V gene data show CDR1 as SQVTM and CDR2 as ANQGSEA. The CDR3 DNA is TGCAGCGCAAGCTCCCGGGACAGTACTGAAAAACTGTTTTAT. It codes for CSASSRDSTEKLFY.

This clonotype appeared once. The CDR3: CASSLTIPRGMQYF. The CDR3 coding sequence is TGTGCCAGCAGCTTAACAATCCCAAGGGGTATGCAGTATTTT. The V call is TRBV11-2, the J call TRBJ2-3, with a possible D match to TRBD1 (5 bases). Germline V gives CDR1 SGHAT, CDR2 FQNNGV. Trimming took off 2 bases at V and 11 bases at J, with 17 bases between the two ends. The CDR3 is made up of 14 amino acids.

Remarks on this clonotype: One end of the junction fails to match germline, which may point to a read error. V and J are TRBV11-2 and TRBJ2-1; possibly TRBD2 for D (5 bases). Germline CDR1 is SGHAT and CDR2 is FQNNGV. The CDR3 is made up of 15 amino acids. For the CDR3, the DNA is TGTGCCAGCAGCTTAGAAGCTAGCTCCTACAATGAGCAATTATTC. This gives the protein CASSLEASSYNEQLF.

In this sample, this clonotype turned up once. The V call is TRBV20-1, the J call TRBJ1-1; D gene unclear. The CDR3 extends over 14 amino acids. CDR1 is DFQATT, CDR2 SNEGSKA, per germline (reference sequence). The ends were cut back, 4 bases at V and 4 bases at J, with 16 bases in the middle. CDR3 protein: CSATRHGDGTEAFF. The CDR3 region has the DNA TGCAGTGCTACCAGGCACGGGGATGGCACTGAAGCTTTCTTT.

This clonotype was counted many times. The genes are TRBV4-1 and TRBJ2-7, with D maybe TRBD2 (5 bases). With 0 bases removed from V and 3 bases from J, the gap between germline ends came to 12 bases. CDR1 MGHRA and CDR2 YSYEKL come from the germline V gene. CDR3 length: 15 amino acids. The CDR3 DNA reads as TGCGCCAGCAGCCAAGATCCGGGGTCCGGCTACGAGCAGTACTTC. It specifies CASSQDPGSGYEQYF.

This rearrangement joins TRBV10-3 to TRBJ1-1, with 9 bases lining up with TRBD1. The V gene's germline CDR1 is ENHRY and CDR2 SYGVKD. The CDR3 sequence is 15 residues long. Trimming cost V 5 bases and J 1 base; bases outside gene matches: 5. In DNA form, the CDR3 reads TGTGCCATCAGTACTACGGGACAGGGGAACACTGAAGCTTTCTTT. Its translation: CAISTTGQGNTEAFF.

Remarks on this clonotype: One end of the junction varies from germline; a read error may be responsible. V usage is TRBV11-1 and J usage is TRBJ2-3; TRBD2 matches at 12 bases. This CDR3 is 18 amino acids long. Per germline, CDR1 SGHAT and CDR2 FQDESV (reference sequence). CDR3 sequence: CTSSFGLAGLKDTDTQYF. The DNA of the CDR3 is TGTACCAGCAGCTTTGGACTAGCGGGATTAAAAGACACAGATACGCAGTATTTT.

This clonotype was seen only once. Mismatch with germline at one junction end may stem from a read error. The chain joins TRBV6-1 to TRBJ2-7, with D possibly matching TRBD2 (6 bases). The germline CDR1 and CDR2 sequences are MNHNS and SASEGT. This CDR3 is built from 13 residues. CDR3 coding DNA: TGTGCCAGCACTAGCTTACTAGCCTACGAGCAGCACTTC. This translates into CASTSLLAYEQHF.

The DNA of the CDR3 is TGCGCCAGCAGCCAAGCCAAGAGGAACGGCCAGGAGAGCCAATACTTC. It yields the protein CASSQAKRNGQESQYF. The V gene is TRBV4-1, the J gene TRBJ2-5; D gene uncertain. CDR3 size: 16 residues. Germline CDR1 reads MGHRA; CDR2 reads YSYEKL. V was clipped by 1 base and J by 14 bases, with 26 bases between them.

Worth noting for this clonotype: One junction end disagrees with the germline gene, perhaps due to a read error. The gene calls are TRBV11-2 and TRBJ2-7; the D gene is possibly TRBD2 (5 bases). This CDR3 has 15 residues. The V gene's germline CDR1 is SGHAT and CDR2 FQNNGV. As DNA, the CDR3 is TGTACCAGTAGCCCTTGGGCTAGCAGTTCCTACGAGCAATACTTC. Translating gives CTSSPWASSSYEQYF. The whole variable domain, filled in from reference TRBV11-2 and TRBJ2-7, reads EAGVAQSPRYKIIEKRQSVAFWCNPISGHATLYWYQQILGQGPKLLIQFQNNGVVDDSQLPKDRFSAERLKGVDSTLKIQPAKLEDSAVYLCTSSPWASSSYEQYFGPGTRLTVT.

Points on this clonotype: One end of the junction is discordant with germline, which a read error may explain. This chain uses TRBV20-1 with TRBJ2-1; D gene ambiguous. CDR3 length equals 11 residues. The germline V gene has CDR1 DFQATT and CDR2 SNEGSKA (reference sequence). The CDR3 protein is CSAPGAYKQFF. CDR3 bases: TGCAGTGCTCCCGGAGCTTATAAGCAATTCTTC.

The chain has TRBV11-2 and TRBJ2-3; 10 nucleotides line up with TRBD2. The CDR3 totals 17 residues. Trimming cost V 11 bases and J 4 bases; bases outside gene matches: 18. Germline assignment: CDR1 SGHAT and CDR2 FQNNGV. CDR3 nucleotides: TGTGCCCACAGCTTGGACCCGGGGCTAGCGGGAGCAGATACGCAGTATTTT. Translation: CAHSLDPGLAGADTQYF.

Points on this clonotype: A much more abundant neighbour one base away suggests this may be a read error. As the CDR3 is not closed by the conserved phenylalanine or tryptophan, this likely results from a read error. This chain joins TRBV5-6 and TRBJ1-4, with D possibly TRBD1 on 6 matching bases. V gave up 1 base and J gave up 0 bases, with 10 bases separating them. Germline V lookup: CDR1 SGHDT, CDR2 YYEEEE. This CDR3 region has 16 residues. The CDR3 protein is CASSLTGLATNEKLFL. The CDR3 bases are TGTGCCAGCAGCTTGACAGGGCTCGCAACTAATGAAAAACTGTTTCTT.

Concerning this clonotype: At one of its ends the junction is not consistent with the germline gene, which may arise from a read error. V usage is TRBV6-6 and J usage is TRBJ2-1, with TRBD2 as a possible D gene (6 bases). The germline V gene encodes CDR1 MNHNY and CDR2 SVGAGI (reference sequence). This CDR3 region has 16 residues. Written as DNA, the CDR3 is TGTGCCAGCAGTTACCTGGCGGGGACCGCCTCCAATGAACAGTTCTTC. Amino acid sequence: CASSYLAGTASNEQFF.

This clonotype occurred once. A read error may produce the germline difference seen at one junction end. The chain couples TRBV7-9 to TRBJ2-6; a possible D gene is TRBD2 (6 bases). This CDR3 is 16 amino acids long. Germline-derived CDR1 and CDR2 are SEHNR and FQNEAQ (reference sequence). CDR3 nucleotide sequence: TGTGCGAGCAGCCCCGGACGGGACTCTGGGGCCAAGGTCCTGACTTTC. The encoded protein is CASSPGRDSGAKVLTF.

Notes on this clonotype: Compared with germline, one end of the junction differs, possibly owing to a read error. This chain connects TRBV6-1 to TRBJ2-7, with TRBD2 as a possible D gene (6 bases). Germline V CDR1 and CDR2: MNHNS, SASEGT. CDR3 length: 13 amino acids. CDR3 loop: CASSWDSNYEQNF. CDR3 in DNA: TGTGCCAGCAGCTGGGACTCGAACTACGAGCAAAACTTC.

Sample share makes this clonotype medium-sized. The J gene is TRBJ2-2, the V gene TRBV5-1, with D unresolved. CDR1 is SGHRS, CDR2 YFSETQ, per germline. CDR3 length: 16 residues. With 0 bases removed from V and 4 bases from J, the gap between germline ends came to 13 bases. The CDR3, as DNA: TGCGCCAGCAGCTTGGTTTATGGTGGCCCCACCGGGGAGCTGTTTTTT. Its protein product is CASSLVYGGPTGELFF.

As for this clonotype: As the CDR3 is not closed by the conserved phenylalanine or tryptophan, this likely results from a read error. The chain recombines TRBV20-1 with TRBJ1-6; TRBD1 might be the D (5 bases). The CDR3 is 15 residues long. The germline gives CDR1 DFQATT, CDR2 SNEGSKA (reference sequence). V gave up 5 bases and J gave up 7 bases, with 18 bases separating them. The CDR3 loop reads CSAAPEEGRNSPLHS. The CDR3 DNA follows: TGCAGTGCTGCCCCGGAAGAGGGGAGAAATTCACCCCTCCACTCT.

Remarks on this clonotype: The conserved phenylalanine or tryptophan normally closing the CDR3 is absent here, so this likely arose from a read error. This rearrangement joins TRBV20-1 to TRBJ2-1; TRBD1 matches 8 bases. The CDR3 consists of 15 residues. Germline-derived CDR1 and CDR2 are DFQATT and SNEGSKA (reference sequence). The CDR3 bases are TGCAGTACTAGAATTAGAGACAGGGGCTACAATGAACAGTTCCTC. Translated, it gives CSTRIRDRGYNEQFL.

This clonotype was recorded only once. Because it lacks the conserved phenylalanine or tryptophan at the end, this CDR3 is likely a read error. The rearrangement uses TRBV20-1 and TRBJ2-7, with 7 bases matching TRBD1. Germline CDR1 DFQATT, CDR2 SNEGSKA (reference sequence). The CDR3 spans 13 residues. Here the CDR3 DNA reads TGCAATGCGCGGACAGGCTACTCCTACGAGCAGTACTTA. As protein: CNARTGYSYEQYL.

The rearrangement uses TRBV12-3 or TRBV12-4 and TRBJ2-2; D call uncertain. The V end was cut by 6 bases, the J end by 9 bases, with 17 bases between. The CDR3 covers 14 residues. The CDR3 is CASSTIRVARELFF. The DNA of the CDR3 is TGTGCCAGCAGCACGATAAGGGTTGCCCGGGAGCTGTTTTTT.

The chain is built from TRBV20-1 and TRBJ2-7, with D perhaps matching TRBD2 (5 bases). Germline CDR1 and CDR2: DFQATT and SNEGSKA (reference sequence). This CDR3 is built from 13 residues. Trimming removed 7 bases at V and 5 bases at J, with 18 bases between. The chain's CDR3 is CSVTRSDLDEQYF. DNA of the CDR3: TGCAGTGTTACTAGGTCTGATCTCGACGAGCAGTACTTC.

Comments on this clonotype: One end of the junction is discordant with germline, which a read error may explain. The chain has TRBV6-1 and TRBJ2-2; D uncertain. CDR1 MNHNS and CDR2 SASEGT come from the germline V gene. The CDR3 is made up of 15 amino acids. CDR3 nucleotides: TGCGCCAGCACTGTTGACGCCGCGAACACCGGGGAGCTGTTTTTT. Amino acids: CASTVDAANTGELFF.